This TCR beta chain was sequenced during a study of blood T cells in healthy people across ages. The count of this clonotype is one. The antigen remains unidentified. One base away lies a much larger clone, so this may be a sequencing read error. Combining a sample-barcoded 5' primer with a J-beta primer mix, a second PCR ran for roughly 7 to 12 cycles. TCRdb ran MiXCR on the 5' RACE reads and lists one entry per CDR3 protein. Of 890,000 or so distinct CDR3 sequences in the sample, around 62% were seen once. Study-wide results and caveats: CMV infection status of these donors was not known.

Germline V lookup: CDR1 MDHEN, CDR2 SYDVKM. V was clipped by 5 bases and J by 6 bases, with 17 bases between them. The CDR3 totals 15 residues. Peripheral blood samples of around 9.5 milliliters were drawn from each donor. In each sample, at least 7 million PBMCs were isolated. This TCR derives from a man aged 25-40 years in good health. The chain links TRBV28 to TRBJ2-1; TRBD1 or TRBD2 may be the D gene (5 bases each). Material: blood. CDR3 sequence: CASSALARGLNEQFF. The DNA of the CDR3 is TGTGCCAGCAGTGCCTTAGCGAGGGGCCTCAATGAGCAGTTCTTC. Looking up the rest from reference TRBV28 and TRBJ2-1 gives the full variable domain: DVKVTQSSRYLVKRTGEKVFLECVQDMDHENMFWYRQDPGLGLRLIYFSYDVKMKEKGDIPEGYSVSREKKERFSLILESASTNQTSMYLCASSALARGLNEQFFGPGTRLTVL.